This T cell receptor beta chain originates from a study of T cell changes during pregnancy in multiple sclerosis. Germline V lookup: CDR1 SNHLY, CDR2 FYNNEI. The V end lost 6 bases, the J end lost 9 bases, and 9 bases lay between the germline ends. This CDR3 is 11 amino acids long. Only in-frame clones appear in the TCRdb table, and some are missing; sequencing was by immunoSEQ multiplex PCR. This table holds roughly 35,000 clones, about 91% found once. The table lists this clone with a count of one. The TCR sequence derives from a female donor with multiple sclerosis, enrolled in a pregnancy study. The chain links TRBV2 to TRBJ2-4; D perhaps matches TRBD1 (5 bases). This specimen was CD4+ T cells from peripheral blood mononuclear cells, taken after pregnancy. The CDR3 nucleotides are TGTGCCAGCAGAGCAGACAGCATTCAGTACTTC. It is translated as CASRADSIQYF.